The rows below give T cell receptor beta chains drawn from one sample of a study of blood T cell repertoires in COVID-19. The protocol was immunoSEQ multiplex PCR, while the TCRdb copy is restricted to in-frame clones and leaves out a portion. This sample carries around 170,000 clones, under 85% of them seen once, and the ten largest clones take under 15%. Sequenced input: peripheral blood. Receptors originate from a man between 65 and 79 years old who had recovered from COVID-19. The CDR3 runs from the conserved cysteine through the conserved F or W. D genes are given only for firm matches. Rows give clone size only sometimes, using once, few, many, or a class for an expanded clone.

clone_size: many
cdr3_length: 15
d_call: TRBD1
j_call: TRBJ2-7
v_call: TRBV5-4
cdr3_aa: CASSLGTGPSYEQYF
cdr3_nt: TGTGCCAGCAGCTTGGGGACAGGGCCCTCCTACGAGCAGTACTTC

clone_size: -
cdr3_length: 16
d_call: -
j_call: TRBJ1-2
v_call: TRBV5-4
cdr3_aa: CASSSKTGRSAKGYTF
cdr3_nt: TGTGCCAGCAGCTCGAAAACAGGGAGATCAGCAAAAGGCTACACCTTC

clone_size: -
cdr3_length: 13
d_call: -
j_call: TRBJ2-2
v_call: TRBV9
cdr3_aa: CASSAPPVGELFF
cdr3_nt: TGTGCCAGCAGCGCCCCCCCAGTTGGGGAGCTGTTTTTT

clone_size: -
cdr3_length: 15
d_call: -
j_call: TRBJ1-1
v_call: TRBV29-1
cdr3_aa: CSVEDRYYQAEAAFF
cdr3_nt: TGCAGCGTTGAAGATCGTTATTACCAGGCCGAAGCAGCTTTCTTT

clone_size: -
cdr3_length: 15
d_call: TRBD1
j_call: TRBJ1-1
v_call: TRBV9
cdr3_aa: CASSVGGQGATEAFF
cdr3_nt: TGTGCCAGCAGCGTAGGGGGACAGGGGGCCACTGAAGCTTTCTTT

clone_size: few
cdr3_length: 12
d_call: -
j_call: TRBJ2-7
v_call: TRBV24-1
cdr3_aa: CARGRPGHEQYF
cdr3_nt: TGTGCCAGGGGCCGACCCGGGCACGAGCAGTACTTC

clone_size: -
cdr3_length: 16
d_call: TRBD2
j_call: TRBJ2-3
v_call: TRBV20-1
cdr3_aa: CSASRRAGALSDTQYF
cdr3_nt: TGCAGTGCTAGTCGGCGGGCGGGAGCTCTGAGTGATACGCAGTATTTT

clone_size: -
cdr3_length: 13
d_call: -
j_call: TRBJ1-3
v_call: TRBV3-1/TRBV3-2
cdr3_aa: CASSQDYRNTIYF
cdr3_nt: TGTGCCAGCAGCCAAGATTATCGGAACACCATATATTTT

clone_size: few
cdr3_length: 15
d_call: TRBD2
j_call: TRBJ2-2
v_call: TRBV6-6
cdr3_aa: CASSGGAGEPGELFF
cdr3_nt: TGTGCCAGCAGTGGCGGGGCGGGAGAGCCCGGGGAGCTGTTTTTT

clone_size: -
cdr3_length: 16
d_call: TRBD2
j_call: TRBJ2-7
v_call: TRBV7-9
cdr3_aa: CASSSLREERGAEQYF
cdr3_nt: TGTGCCAGCAGCTCCCTCCGGGAGGAAAGGGGCGCCGAGCAGTACTTC

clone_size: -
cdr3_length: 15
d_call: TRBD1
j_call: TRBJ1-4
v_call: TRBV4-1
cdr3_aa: CASSQRTGRDEKLFF
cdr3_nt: TGCGCCAGCAGCCAGCGGACAGGGCGAGACGAAAAACTGTTTTTT

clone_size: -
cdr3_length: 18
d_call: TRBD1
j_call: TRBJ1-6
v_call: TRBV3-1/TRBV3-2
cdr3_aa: CASSQDLGTGYYYSPLHF
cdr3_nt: TGTGCCAGCAGCCAAGATTTGGGGACAGGGTATTATTATTCACCCCTCCACTTT

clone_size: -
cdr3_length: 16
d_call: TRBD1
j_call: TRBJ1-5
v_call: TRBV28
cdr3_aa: CASSLAGTGGNQPQHF
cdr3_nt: TGTGCCAGCAGTCTGGCCGGGACAGGGGGCAATCAGCCCCAGCATTTT

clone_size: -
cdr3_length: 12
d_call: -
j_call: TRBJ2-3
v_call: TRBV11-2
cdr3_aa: CASSSTTDTQYF
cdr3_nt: TGTGCCAGCAGCTCGACGACTGATACGCAGTATTTT

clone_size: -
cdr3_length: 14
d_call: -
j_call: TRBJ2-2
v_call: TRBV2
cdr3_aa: CASSVNSNTGELFF
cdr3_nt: TGTGCCAGCAGTGTTAACTCCAACACCGGGGAGCTGTTTTTT

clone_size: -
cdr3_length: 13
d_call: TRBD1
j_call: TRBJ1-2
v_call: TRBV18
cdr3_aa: CASSTDRDTGYTF
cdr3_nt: TGTGCCAGCTCAACCGACAGGGACACCGGCTACACCTTC

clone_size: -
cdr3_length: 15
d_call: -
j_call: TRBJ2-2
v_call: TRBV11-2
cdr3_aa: CASSLNTLNTGELFF
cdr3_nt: TGTGCCAGCAGCTTAAACACCCTGAACACCGGGGAGCTGTTTTTT

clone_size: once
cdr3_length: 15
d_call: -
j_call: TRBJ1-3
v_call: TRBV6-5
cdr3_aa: CASSSKGAGGNTIYF
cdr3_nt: TGTGCCAGCAGTTCGAAAGGGGCGGGGGGAAACACCATATATTTT

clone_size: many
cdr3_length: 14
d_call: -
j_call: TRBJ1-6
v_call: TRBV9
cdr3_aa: CASSPRGGGSPLHF
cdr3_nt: TGTGCCAGCAGCCCCCGGGGGGGAGGATCACCCCTCCACTTT

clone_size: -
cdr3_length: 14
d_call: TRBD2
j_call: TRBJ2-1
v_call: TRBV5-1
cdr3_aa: CASSPQASGNEQFF
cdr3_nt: TGCGCCAGCAGCCCCCAGGCTAGCGGAAATGAGCAGTTCTTC

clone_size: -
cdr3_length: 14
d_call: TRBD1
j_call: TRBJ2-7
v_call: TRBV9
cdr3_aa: CASSETGGFYEQYF
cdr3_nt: TGTGCCAGCAGCGAGACAGGGGGCTTCTACGAGCAGTACTTC

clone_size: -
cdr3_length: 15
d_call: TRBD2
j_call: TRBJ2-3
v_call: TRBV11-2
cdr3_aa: CASSLGSGGTDTQYF
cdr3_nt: TGTGCCAGCAGCTTAGGTAGCGGGGGCACAGATACGCAGTATTTT

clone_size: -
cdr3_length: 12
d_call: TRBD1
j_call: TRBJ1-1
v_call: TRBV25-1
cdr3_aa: CASSAGGWEAFF
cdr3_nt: TGTGCCAGCAGTGCAGGGGGCTGGGAAGCTTTCTTT

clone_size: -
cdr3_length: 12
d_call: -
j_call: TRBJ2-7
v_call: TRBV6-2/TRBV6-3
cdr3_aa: CASSPPRREQYF
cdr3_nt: TGTGCCAGCAGTCCCCCTCGTCGGGAGCAGTACTTC

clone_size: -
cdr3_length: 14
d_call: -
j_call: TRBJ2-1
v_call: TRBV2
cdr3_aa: CASSEGDRYNEQFF
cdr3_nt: TGTGCCAGCAGTGAAGGAGACAGATACAATGAGCAGTTCTTC

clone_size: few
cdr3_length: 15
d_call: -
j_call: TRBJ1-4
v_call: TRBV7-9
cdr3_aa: CASSPWTTTNEKLFF
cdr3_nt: TGTGCCAGCAGCCCTTGGACAACAACTAATGAAAAACTGTTTTTT

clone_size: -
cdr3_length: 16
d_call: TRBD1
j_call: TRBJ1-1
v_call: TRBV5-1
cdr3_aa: CASSFYLTGGNTEAFF
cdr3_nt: TGCGCCAGCAGCTTTTACTTGACAGGGGGAAACACTGAAGCTTTCTTT

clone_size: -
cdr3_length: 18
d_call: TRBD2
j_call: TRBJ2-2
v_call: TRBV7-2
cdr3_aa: CASSPPQTSGRRGGELFF
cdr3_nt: TGTGCCAGCAGCCCGCCCCAGACTAGCGGGAGAAGGGGCGGGGAGCTGTTTTTT

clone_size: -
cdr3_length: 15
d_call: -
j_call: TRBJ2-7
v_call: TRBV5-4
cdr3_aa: CASSLALAYYYEQYF
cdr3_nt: TGTGCCAGCAGCTTGGCGCTAGCGTACTACTACGAGCAGTACTTC

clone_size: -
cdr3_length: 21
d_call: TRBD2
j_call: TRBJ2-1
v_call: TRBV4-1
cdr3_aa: CASSQEPSMAGGSRSYNEQFF
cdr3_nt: TGCGCCAGCAGCCAAGAACCTAGCATGGCGGGAGGGTCCCGCAGCTACAATGAGCAGTTCTTC

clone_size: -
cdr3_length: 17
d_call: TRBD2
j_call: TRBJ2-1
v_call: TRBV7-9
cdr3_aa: CASSYAGGTSTFNEQFF
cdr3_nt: TGTGCCAGCAGTTACGCAGGGGGGACTAGCACATTCAATGAGCAGTTCTTC

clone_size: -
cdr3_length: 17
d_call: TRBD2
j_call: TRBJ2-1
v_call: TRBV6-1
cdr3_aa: CASSESTSSGSRNEQFF
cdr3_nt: TGTGCCAGCAGTGAATCCACATCTAGCGGGAGTAGGAATGAGCAGTTCTTC

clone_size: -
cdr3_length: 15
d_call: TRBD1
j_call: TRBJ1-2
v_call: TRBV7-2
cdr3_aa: CASSLADRDGYGYTF
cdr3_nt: TGTGCCAGCAGCTTGGCCGACAGGGACGGCTATGGCTACACCTTC

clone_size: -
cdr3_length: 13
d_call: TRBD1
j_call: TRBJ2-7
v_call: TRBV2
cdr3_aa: CASSLGQGGEQYF
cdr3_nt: TGTGCCAGCAGCCTCGGACAGGGGGGCGAGCAGTACTTC

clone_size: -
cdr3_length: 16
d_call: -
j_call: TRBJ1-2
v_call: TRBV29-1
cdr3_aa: CSVEDFRTSILTGYTF
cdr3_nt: TGCAGCGTTGAAGATTTCCGGACATCCATCCTGACGGGCTACACCTTC

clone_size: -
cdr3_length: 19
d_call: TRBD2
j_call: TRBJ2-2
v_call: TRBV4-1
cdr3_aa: CASSRGTSGRPRNTGELFF
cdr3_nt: TGCGCCAGCAGCCGGGGGACTAGCGGGAGGCCTCGAAACACCGGGGAGCTGTTTTTT

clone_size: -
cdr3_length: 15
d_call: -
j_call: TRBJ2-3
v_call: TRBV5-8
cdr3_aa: CASSLAGWSADTQYF
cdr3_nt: TGTGCCAGCAGCTTGGCGGGATGGTCGGCAGATACGCAGTATTTT

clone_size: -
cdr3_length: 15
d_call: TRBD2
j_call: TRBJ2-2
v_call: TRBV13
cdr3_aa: CASSFYSGRGGELFF
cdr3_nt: TGTGCCAGCAGCTTCTACAGCGGGAGAGGCGGGGAGCTGTTTTTT

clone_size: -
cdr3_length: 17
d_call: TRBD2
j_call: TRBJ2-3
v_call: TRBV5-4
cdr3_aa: CASSLGTSGRQRDTQYF
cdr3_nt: TGTGCCAGCAGCCTGGGGACTAGCGGGAGACAGAGAGATACGCAGTATTTT

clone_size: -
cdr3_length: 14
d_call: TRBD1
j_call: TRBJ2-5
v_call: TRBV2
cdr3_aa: CAGRDRGWEETQYF
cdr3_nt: TGTGCCGGCCGGGACAGGGGCTGGGAAGAGACCCAGTACTTC

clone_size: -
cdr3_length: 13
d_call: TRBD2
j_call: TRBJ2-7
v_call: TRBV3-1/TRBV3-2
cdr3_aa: CASSQGGRDEQYF
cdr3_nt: TGTGCCAGCAGCCAAGGCGGGAGGGACGAGCAGTACTTC

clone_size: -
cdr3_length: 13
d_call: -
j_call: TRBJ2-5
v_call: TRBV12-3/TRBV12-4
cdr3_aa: CASTTGHLETQYF
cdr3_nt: TGTGCCAGCACTACCGGACATCTAGAGACCCAGTACTTC

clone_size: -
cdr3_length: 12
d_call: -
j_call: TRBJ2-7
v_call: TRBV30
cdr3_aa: CAWSRGPLEQYF
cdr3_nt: TGTGCCTGGAGTAGGGGTCCGCTCGAGCAGTACTTC

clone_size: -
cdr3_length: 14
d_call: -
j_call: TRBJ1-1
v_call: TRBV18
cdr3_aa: CASSPTDRNTEAFF
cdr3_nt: TGTGCCAGCTCACCAACGGACAGGAACACTGAAGCTTTCTTT

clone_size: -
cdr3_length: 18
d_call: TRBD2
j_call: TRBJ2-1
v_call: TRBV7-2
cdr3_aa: CASSYKVLGTSDYNEQFF
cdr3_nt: TGTGCCAGCAGTTACAAAGTCCTGGGGACTAGCGATTACAATGAGCAGTTCTTC

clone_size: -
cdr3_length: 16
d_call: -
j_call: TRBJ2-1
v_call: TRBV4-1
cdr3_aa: CASSQAPSQSYNEQFF
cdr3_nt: TGCGCCAGCAGCCAAGCGCCTAGTCAGTCCTACAATGAGCAGTTCTTC

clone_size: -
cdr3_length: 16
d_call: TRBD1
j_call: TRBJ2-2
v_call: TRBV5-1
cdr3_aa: CASSMGTGFGPGELFF
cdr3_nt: TGCGCCAGCAGCATGGGGACAGGGTTTGGACCCGGGGAGCTGTTTTTT

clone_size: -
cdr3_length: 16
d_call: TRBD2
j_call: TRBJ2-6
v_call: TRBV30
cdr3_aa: CASSRDGRSGANVLTF
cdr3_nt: TGTGCCAGCTCCCGGGACGGGAGGTCAGGGGCCAACGTCCTGACTTTC

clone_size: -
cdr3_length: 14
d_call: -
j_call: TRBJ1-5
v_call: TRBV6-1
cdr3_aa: CASSETGGNQPQHF
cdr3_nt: TGTGCCAGCAGTGAAACGGGGGGCAATCAGCCCCAGCATTTT

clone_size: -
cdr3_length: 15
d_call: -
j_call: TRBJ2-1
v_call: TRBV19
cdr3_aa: CASSIQGVGYNEQFF
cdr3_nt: TGTGCCAGTAGTATACAGGGTGTGGGGTACAATGAGCAGTTCTTC

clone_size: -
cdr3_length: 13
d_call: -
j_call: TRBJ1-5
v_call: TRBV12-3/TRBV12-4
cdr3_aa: CASSLGQGTPQHF
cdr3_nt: TGTGCCAGCAGTTTAGGGCAGGGTACGCCCCAGCATTTT